Presented here are 5 T cell receptor beta chains from one specimen sequenced in a study of shared clonotypes between healthy human individuals. The repertoire was sequenced with immunoSEQ multiplex PCR; TCRdb's copy has only in-frame clones and lacks some. Of about 2.4 million clones listed, roughly 93% are singletons. Material for sequencing was naive CD4+ T cells from PBMCs. Subset in this sample: CD45RA+ positively selected. The receptors derive from a man aged 18 to 30 in good health. Some clones in this sample may be carry-over from other donors' samples.

Regarding this clone: This specimen includes other DNA sequences encoding the same CDR3. V usage is TRBV20-1 and J usage is TRBJ2-5; D is unresolved. The CDR3 length is 11 residues. V lost 3 bases and J lost 2, with 4 bases in between. Germline CDR1 is DFQATT and CDR2 is SNEGSKA (reference sequence). The CDR3 nucleotides are TGCAGTGCTAGTAGGCAAGAGACCCAGTACTTC. This codes for CSASRQETQYF.

V is TRBV5-1 and J is TRBJ2-3; 7 bases agree with TRBD2. CDR3 length equals 18 residues. CDR1 and CDR2 (germline): SGHRS, YFSETQ. The trim removed 5 bases at V and 0 bases at J, leaving 15 bases unmatched. CDR3 sequence reads: CASSYPGRLGSSTDTQYF. DNA for the CDR3: TGCGCCAGCAGTTACCCCGGGAGGCTCGGATCTAGCACAGATACGCAGTATTTT. Full variable domain (rest looked up from reference TRBV5-1 and TRBJ2-3): KAGVTQTPRYLIKTRGQQVTLSCSPISGHRSVSWYQQTPGQGLQFLFEYFSETQRNKGNFPGRFSGRQFSNSRSEMNVSTLELGDSALYLCASSYPGRLGSSTDTQYFGPGTRLTVL.

CDR3 DNA: TGCGCCAGCAGCCTTTACGCAGGGGTCCCCTCTGGAAACACCATATATTTT. As protein: CASSLYAGVPSGNTIYF. The chain has TRBV23-1 and TRBJ1-3; D may be TRBD1 (6 bases). TRBV23-1 is treated as an ORF (open reading frame) with a function not yet certain. Trimming left V 6 bases short and J 0 bases short, with 18 bases between. The CDR3 totals 17 residues.

The rearrangement uses TRBV28 and TRBJ1-5, with D perhaps matching TRBD1 (6 bases). Trimming removed 6 bases from V and 1 base from J, with 13 bases in between. The CDR3 loop spans 15 amino acids. CDR1 MDHEN and CDR2 SYDVKM come from the germline V gene. CDR3 amino acids: CASRRPDSSNQPQHF. CDR3 sequence (DNA): TGTGCCAGCAGGCGGCCGGACAGCAGCAATCAGCCCCAGCATTTT.

V usage is TRBV18 and J usage is TRBJ2-2; D perhaps matches TRBD1 (6 bases). CDR3 length: 16 residues. Trimming shortened V by 5 bases and J by 4 bases, and 17 bases separated the two germline ends. The germline gives CDR1 KGHSH, CDR2 LQKENI. In DNA, the CDR3 is TGTGCCAGCTCAGACCCCCTGCAGGGGTTCACCGGGGAGCTGTTTTTT. It translates to CASSDPLQGFTGELFF. Complete variable domain (other parts from reference TRBV18 and TRBJ2-2): NAGVMQNPRHLVRRRGQEARLRCSPMKGHSHVYWYRQLPEEGLKFMVYLQKENIIDESGMPKERFSAEFPKEGPSILRIQQVVRGDSAAYFCASSDPLQGFTGELFFGEGSRLTVL.